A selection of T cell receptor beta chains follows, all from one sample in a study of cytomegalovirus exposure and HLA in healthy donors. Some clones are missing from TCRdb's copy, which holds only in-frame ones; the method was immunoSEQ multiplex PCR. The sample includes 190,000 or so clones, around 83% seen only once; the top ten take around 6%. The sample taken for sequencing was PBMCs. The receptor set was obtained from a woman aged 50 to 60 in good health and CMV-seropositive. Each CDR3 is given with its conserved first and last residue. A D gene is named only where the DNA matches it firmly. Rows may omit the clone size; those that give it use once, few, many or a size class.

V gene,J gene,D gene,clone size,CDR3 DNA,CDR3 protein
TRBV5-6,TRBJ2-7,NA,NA,TGTGCCAGCAGCTTGGGCGGACTGACCTACGAGCAGTACTTC,CASSLGGLTYEQYF
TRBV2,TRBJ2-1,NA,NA,TGTGCCAGCACCGTAGGGCGGAGGGGCGAGCAGTTCTTC,CASTVGRRGEQFF
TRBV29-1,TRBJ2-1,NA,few,TGCAGCGCCCGGACAGGGAGGGTCTCCTACAATGAGCAGTTCTTC,CSARTGRVSYNEQFF
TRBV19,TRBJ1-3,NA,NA,TGTGCCAGTAGGCAGGACTGGGACTCTGGAAACACCATATATTTT,CASRQDWDSGNTIYF
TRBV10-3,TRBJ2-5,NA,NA,TGTGCCATCAGTGCTAGGCGTCAGGGCGAAGAGACCCAGTACTTC,CAISARRQGEETQYF
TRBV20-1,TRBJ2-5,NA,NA,TGCAGTGCTAGGGCCGGGGGGACCCAGTACTTC,CSARAGGTQYF
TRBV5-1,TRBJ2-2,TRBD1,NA,TGCGCCAGCAGCTTGGGGCGACAGGGGGCGAACACCGGGGAGCTGTTTTTT,CASSLGRQGANTGELFF
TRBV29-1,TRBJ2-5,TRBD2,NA,TGCAGCGTTTGGGGGCCTAGCGGGGGGGCCCAAGAGACCCAGTACTTC,CSVWGPSGGAQETQYF
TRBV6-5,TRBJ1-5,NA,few,TGTGCCAGCAGTGGCAGGGTTTACAATCAGCCCCAGCATTTT,CASSGRVYNQPQHF
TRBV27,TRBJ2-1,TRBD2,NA,TGTGCCAGCAGCGCACCTGTGCTCCGGGAAATAGCGGGGGGGCCTGTGTACAATGAGCAGTTCTTC,CASSAPVLREIAGGPVYNEQFF
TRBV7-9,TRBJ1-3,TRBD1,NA,TGTGCCAGCAGCTTAGGGACAGGGATTGGAAACACCATATATTTT,CASSLGTGIGNTIYF
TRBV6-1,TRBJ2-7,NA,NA,TGTGCCAGCAAACTGACAGTACCCTACGAGCAGTACTTC,CASKLTVPYEQYF
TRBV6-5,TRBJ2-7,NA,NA,TGTGCCAGCAGTTTGACAGGTAGCTCCTACGAGCAGTACTTC,CASSLTGSSYEQYF
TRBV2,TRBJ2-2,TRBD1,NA,TGTGCCAGTCGACAGGGAAGCACCGGGGAGCTGTTTTTT,CASRQGSTGELFF
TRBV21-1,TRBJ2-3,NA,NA,TGTGCCAGCCCTAGAGAGGGGACACTGGATACGCAGTATTTT,CASPREGTLDTQYF
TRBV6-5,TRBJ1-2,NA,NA,TGTGCCAGCACCAGGGGTGGTAACTATGGCTACACCTTC,CASTRGGNYGYTF
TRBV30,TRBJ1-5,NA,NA,TGTGCCTGGAGTTTCGGACAGCACAATCAGCCCCAGCATTTT,CAWSFGQHNQPQHF
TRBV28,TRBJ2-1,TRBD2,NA,TGTGCCAGCAGTTTATCGGGCGGGGGGTATGAGCAGTTCTTC,CASSLSGGGYEQFF